This is a list of T cell receptor beta chains from one sample in a study of cytomegalovirus exposure and HLA in healthy donors. Assay used: immunoSEQ multiplex PCR; TCRdb lists only in-frame clones, some missing. The data contain approximately 150,000 clones, roughly 79% of them singletons. Sequenced input: PBMCs. The source of these receptors is a woman between 50 and 59 years old in good health and CMV-seronegative. The CDR3 runs from the conserved cysteine through the conserved F or W. D genes are given only for firm matches. The size entry is marked missing in some rows and otherwise reads once, few, many or a size class.

DNA | CDR3 | size | J | D | V
TGTGCCAGCAGTTACTCAAAGGCTAGATCGAACACTGAAGCTTTCTTT | CASSYSKARSNTEAFF | - | TRBJ1-1 | - | TRBV6-5
TGTGCCACCAGCATTAGCGTGGCAGGCAATCAGCCCCAGCATTTT | CATSISVAGNQPQHF | once | TRBJ1-5 | - | TRBV15
TGTGCCAGTAGGAACGAAGGGGAATCACCCCTCCACTTT | CASRNEGESPLHF | - | TRBJ1-6 | - | TRBV19
TGTGCCAGCAGGTTGACAGGGGCTAACTATGGCTACACCTTC | CASRLTGANYGYTF | - | TRBJ1-2 | TRBD1 | TRBV27
TGCGCCAGCAGCTTGGTCACAGGCCCCTCCTACGAGCAGTACTTC | CASSLVTGPSYEQYF | - | TRBJ2-7 | - | TRBV5-1
TGTGCCAGCAGTCCACCGGACAGAAATCAGCCCCAGCATTTT | CASSPPDRNQPQHF | - | TRBJ1-5 | - | TRBV28
TGTGCCACCAGCAGGTTAGCGGGGGAGGATGAGCAGTTCTTC | CATSRLAGEDEQFF | - | TRBJ2-1 | TRBD2 | TRBV15
TGTGCCAGCAGTTACTCCGGACTACGTAGCACAGATACGCAGTATTTT | CASSYSGLRSTDTQYF | - | TRBJ2-3 | - | TRBV6-5
TGTGCCAGCTCATTGGGACAGGGGGCGAGCGGCTACACCTTC | CASSLGQGASGYTF | - | TRBJ1-2 | TRBD1 | TRBV18
TGCTCGTTGGTCGGGACAGGGGGTTTCAATGAGCAGTTCTTC | CSLVGTGGFNEQFF | - | TRBJ2-1 | TRBD1 | TRBV29-1
TGTGCCAGCAGTCTATCGGGACAGGGGGCTGAGACCCAGTACTTC | CASSLSGQGAETQYF | - | TRBJ2-5 | TRBD1 | TRBV6-6
TGTGCCAGCAGAAAAGGGGGGACAGGGAATGGCTACACCTTC | CASRKGGTGNGYTF | - | TRBJ1-2 | TRBD1 | TRBV9
TGTGCCAGCAGCTTAGTAGACTACGAGCAGTACTTC | CASSLVDYEQYF | once | TRBJ2-7 | - | TRBV7-8
TGCGCCAGCAGCTTGGAAGGTCGGGGTAGCACAGATACGCAGTATTTT | CASSLEGRGSTDTQYF | - | TRBJ2-3 | - | TRBV5-1
TGCGCCAGCAGCCAATACAACGAGGGAGGGCGAGGTGAGCAGTTCTTC | CASSQYNEGGRGEQFF | - | TRBJ2-1 | TRBD2 | TRBV4-3
TGTGCCAGCAGCTCTCTAGCGGGGGGCCCGCTTGAGACCCAGTACTTC | CASSSLAGGPLETQYF | - | TRBJ2-5 | TRBD2 | TRBV7-3
TGTGCCAGTAGTTCCGTGGGAGGGAGCACTGAAGCTTTCTTT | CASSSVGGSTEAFF | few | TRBJ1-1 | - | TRBV19
TGTGCCAGCAGTCTACAGGCGAGCGGAAACACCATATATTTT | CASSLQASGNTIYF | - | TRBJ1-3 | - | TRBV7-2
TGTGCCAGCAGCCTTGCCCCGGGACAGGGATACAATGAGCAGTTCTTC | CASSLAPGQGYNEQFF | - | TRBJ2-1 | TRBD1 | TRBV5-4
TGTGCCTGGAGTGGAGCGGGAGAAGGGACAGATACGCAGTATTTT | CAWSGAGEGTDTQYF | - | TRBJ2-3 | TRBD2 | TRBV30
TGTGCCAGCGAGTTGGCGGGGGAGGCAGATACGCAGTATTTT | CASELAGEADTQYF | - | TRBJ2-3 | TRBD2 | TRBV6-6
TGTGCCACCTCGTCGGGAGGGCCCCACAATGAGCAGTTCTTC | CATSSGGPHNEQFF | - | TRBJ2-1 | TRBD2 | TRBV14